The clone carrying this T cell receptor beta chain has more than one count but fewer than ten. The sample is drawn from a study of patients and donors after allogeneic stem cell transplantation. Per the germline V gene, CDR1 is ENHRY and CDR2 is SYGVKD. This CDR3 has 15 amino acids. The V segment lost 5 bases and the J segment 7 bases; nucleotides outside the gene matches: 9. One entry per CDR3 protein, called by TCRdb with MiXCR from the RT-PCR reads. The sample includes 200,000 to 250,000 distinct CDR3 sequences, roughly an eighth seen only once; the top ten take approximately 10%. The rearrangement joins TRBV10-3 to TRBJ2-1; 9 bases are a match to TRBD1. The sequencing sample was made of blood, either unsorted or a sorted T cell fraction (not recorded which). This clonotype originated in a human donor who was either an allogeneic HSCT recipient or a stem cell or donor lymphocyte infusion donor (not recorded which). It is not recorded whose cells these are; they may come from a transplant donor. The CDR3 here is CAISPSGTGKNEQFF. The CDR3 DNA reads TGTGCCATCAGTCCCTCCGGGACAGGGAAGAATGAGCAGTTCTTC.